Sequencing of this T cell receptor beta chain was carried out in a study of cytomegalovirus exposure and HLA in healthy donors. As for the study in general: Earlier findings included nearly 120 million unique TCR beta sequences obtained from 150 million to 200 million T cells.

The study ran its PCR with 60 Vbeta and 13 Jbeta primers. Repertoires were generated with immunoSEQ multiplex PCR, while TCRdb's copy carries only in-frame clones and drops some. The sample has approximately 75,000 clones; 70% to 85% are singletons. Notes on the study in general: The authors enumerated over 150 TCR beta chains as linked to cytomegalovirus.

V lost 5 bases to trimming and J lost 5 bases, with 18 bases between them. The germline V gene encodes CDR1 SGHRS and CDR2 YFSETQ. The CDR3 is 15 amino acids. Worth noting for this clone: The target antigen is unknown.

The chain combines TRBV5-1 with TRBJ2-3; possibly TRBD2 for D (6 bases). This TCR derives from a man in his sixties or seventies in good health and CMV-seropositive. The source material was PBMCs. The CDR3 here is CASRELAAAGDTQYF. Here the CDR3 DNA reads TGCGCCAGCAGGGAATTGGCCGCAGCGGGAGATACGCAGTATTTT.